Below are 19 T cell receptor beta chains sequenced from a single sample in a study of T-cell memory formation after mild COVID-19. TCRdb passed the 5' RACE reads through MiXCR, listing each CDR3 protein once. In the table there are some 350,000 distinct CDR3 sequences, more than 15% of which are singletons. Sequenced input: PBMCs or a T cell subset sorted from them (not recorded which). Receptors were obtained from a man younger than 30 who had mild COVID-19 (a few samples of this study predate the infection). Cell type and time point are not known.

This clonotype occurred many times. The chain joins TRBV7-2 to TRBJ1-5; TRBD1 is a possible D gene (5 bases). Trimming removed 3 bases from V and 6 bases from J, with 15 bases in between. This CDR3 contains 15 residues. Germline V gene sequence: CDR1 SGHTA, CDR2 FQGNSA. The CDR3 nucleotides are TGTGCCAGCAGCTTTGGGGGTACGAGGGGTCAGCCCCAGCATTTT. Protein sequence: CASSFGGTRGQPQHF.

A few counts support this clonotype. V gene TRBV28 combines with J gene TRBJ2-7; 8 bases are shared with TRBD1. The CDR3 loop spans 11 amino acids. The germline V gene has CDR1 MDHEN and CDR2 SYDVKM. With 9 bases clipped from V and 4 bases from J, the junction kept 2 bases outside the gene matches. CDR3 sequence (DNA): TGTGCCAGTAGACAGGGGTACGAGCAGTACGTC. It specifies CASRQGYEQYV.

This clonotype was picked up many times. The chain joins TRBV6-1 to TRBJ2-5, with 9 bases that match TRBD2. Unmatched junction bases numbered 8, after V lost 6 bases and J lost 3 bases. The CDR3 totals 15 residues. Per the germline V gene, CDR1 is MNHNS and CDR2 is SASEGT. CDR3 sequence: CASSRIAGEEETQYF. The DNA for the CDR3 is TGTGCCAGCAGCCGGATAGCGGGGGAGGAAGAGACCCAGTACTTC.

This clonotype was seen at least ten times. J is TRBJ1-4 and V is TRBV28, with 9 bases that match TRBD1. This CDR3 is 12 amino acids long. V lost 10 bases to trimming and J lost 5 bases; unmatched junction nucleotides: 2. The germline V gene encodes CDR1 MDHEN and CDR2 SYDVKM. CDR3 sequence: CATQGANEKLFF. Here the CDR3 DNA reads TGTGCCACACAGGGGGCGAATGAAAAACTGTTTTTT.

This clonotype was counted only a few times. The V call is TRBV23-1, the J call TRBJ2-2; a possible D gene is TRBD2 (5 bases). TRBV23-1 belongs to the ORF category, with a function that is uncertain. The CDR3 sequence is 18 residues long. The V end lost 2 bases, the J end lost 8 bases, and 24 bases lay between the germline ends. This CDR3 reads CASSQGLTADFDGGELFF. The CDR3 nucleotides read TGCGCCAGCAGTCAAGGTTTAACAGCGGACTTTGATGGAGGGGAGCTGTTTTTT.

The V call is TRBV4-2, the J call TRBJ2-2, with 7 bases fitting TRBD1. In germline, CDR1 is LGHNA, CDR2 YNFKEQ. CDR3 length: 17 residues. The V and J ends lost 3 bases and 5 bases, in that order; junction bases with no gene match: 12. The DNA for the CDR3 is TGTGCCAGCAGCCACCGATTAGGGGGCCAGTGGACCGGGGAGCTGTTTTTT. Its protein is CASSHRLGGQWTGELFF.

This clonotype was seen only a few times. V gene TRBV20-1 combines with J gene TRBJ2-7; perhaps TRBD1 as D (5 bases). The V gene's germline CDR1 is DFQATT and CDR2 SNEGSKA (reference sequence). V shed 3 bases and J shed 2 bases, with 14 bases lying between them. The CDR3 length is 14 residues. The CDR3 DNA reads as TGCAGTGCTAGTGCTCAGGGTTACACCTACGAGCAGTACGTC. This codes for CSASAQGYTYEQYV.

This clonotype was counted a few times. J is TRBJ2-5 and V is TRBV6-2 or TRBV6-3; no definite D call. Germline V gives CDR1 MNHEY, CDR2 SVGEGT. The CDR3 length is 14 residues. Trimming took off 6 bases at V and 2 bases at J, with 13 bases between the two ends. The CDR3 DNA follows: TGTGCCAGCAGAAACGGCGGAACACAAGAGACCCAGTACTTC. Protein product: CASRNGGTQETQYF.

This clonotype was seen a few times. V is TRBV12-3 or TRBV12-4 and J is TRBJ2-1; no clear D gene. The CDR3 runs 14 residues. V gave up 3 bases and J gave up 8 bases, with 14 bases separating them. CDR3 region: CASSFGPASDEQFF. The CDR3 DNA follows: TGTGCCAGCAGTTTCGGGCCAGCTTCGGATGAGCAGTTCTTC.

V is TRBV29-1 and J is TRBJ1-2; D is perhaps TRBD1 (5 bases). V was clipped by 6 bases and J by 1 base, with 12 bases between them. The CDR3 has 13 residues. The germline V gene has CDR1 SQVTM and CDR2 ANQGSEA. The CDR3 region has the DNA TGCAGCGTGGGGCGGGGGGTTAACTATGGCTACACCTTC. Its protein is CSVGRGVNYGYTF.

The chain uses TRBV6-5 and TRBJ2-3, with D possibly being TRBD1 or TRBD2 (6 bases each). The CDR3 contains 16 residues. CDR1 and CDR2 (germline): MNHEY, SVGAGI. Trimming left V 6 bases short and J 0 bases short, with 16 bases between. The CDR3 here is CASSGAGHSSTDTQYF. The CDR3 DNA sequence: TGTGCCAGCAGCGGGGCGGGACACTCTAGCACAGATACGCAGTATTTT.

This clonotype appeared a few times. The chain uses TRBV5-1 and TRBJ1-5, with D possibly being TRBD1 (6 bases). The CDR3 is 13 amino acids. The V and J ends lost 2 bases and 10 bases respectively, with 13 bases between them. Germline V gene sequence: CDR1 SGHRS, CDR2 YFSETQ. The CDR3 coding sequence is TGCGCCAGCAGCTTACGGGGGGCTGAACCCCAGCATTTT. Its protein is CASSLRGAEPQHF. The variable domain in full, completed from reference TRBV5-1 and TRBJ1-5, reads KAGVTQTPRYLIKTRGQQVTLSCSPISGHRSVSWYQQTPGQGLQFLFEYFSETQRNKGNFPGRFSGRQFSNSRSEMNVSTLELGDSALYLCASSLRGAEPQHFGDGTRLSIL.

The table lists this clonotype with a few counts. V gene TRBV5-5 combines with J gene TRBJ2-5, with D possibly TRBD1 on 5 matching bases. The CDR3 spans 14 residues. V was pared by 1 base and J by 3 bases, with 10 bases between. Germline assignment: CDR1 SGHKS and CDR2 YYEKEE (reference sequence). The CDR3 DNA follows: TGTGCCAGCAGCTTGTACCCCAGGGAAGAGACCCAGTACTTC. This gives the protein CASSLYPREETQYF.

This clonotype was detected only a few times. The J gene is TRBJ2-7, the V gene TRBV4-2; the D gene is possibly TRBD1 (5 bases). This CDR3 is built from 15 residues. Germline CDR1 is LGHNA and CDR2 is YNFKEQ. V was pared by 4 bases and J by 2 bases, with 15 bases between. DNA of the CDR3: TGTGCCAGCAGCCCGGCCGATGGGGCTACCTACGAGCAGTACTTC. It specifies CASSPADGATYEQYF.

This clonotype was counted only a few times. The CDR3 DNA is TGCGCCAGCAGCTTGGCGCGGGGGGGCACAGATACGCAGTATTTT. Amino acid sequence: CASSLARGGTDTQYF. The chain is built from TRBV5-1 and TRBJ2-3, with 8 bases identical to TRBD2. V dropped 0 bases and J dropped 1; count of bases not matched to a gene: 1. This CDR3 has 15 residues. Germline V lookup: CDR1 SGHRS, CDR2 YFSETQ.

This clonotype has more than one count but fewer than ten. The rearrangement uses TRBV7-9 and TRBJ1-2; D uncertain. Germline V gene sequence: CDR1 SEHNR, CDR2 FQNEAQ (reference sequence). CDR3 size: 14 residues. V dropped 2 bases and J dropped 3 bases, with 10 bases sitting between them. The CDR3 loop reads CASSLTGTDYGYTF. CDR3 nucleotide sequence: TGTGCCAGCAGCTTAACTGGCACAGACTATGGCTACACCTTC.

This clonotype has a handful of counts. The chain combines TRBV19 with TRBJ2-7, with D possibly matching TRBD1 (5 bases). The CDR3 covers 14 residues. V was clipped by 8 bases and J by 2 bases, with 16 bases between them. Looked up from germline, CDR1 is LNHDA and CDR2 is SQIVND (reference sequence). The CDR3 is CASSKSRQTYEQYF. The CDR3 DNA reads as TGTGCCAGTTCTAAGTCCCGACAGACCTACGAGCAGTACTTC. Full variable domain (missing parts from reference TRBV19 and TRBJ2-7): DGGITQSPKYLFRKEGQNVTLSCEQNLNHDAMYWYRQDPGQGLRLIYYSQIVNDFQKGDIAEGYSVSREKKESFPLTVTSAQKNPTAFYLCASSKSRQTYEQYFGPGTRLTVT.

The V gene is TRBV4-2, the J gene TRBJ2-2; 8 positions agree with TRBD2. Germline CDR1 and CDR2: LGHNA and YNFKEQ. V lost 3 bases to trimming and J lost 4 bases; unmatched junction nucleotides: 4. The CDR3 sequence is 15 residues long. The CDR3 here is CASSHRAGGTGELFF. Here the CDR3 DNA reads TGTGCCAGCAGCCATCGCGCGGGGGGCACCGGGGAGCTGTTTTTT.

V is TRBV3-1 and J is TRBJ2-4; D tentatively reads TRBD1 or TRBD2 (5 bases each). The V end lost 1 base, the J end lost 5 bases, and 15 bases lay between the germline ends. Germline-derived CDR1 and CDR2 are LGHDT and YNNKEL (reference sequence). This CDR3 contains 16 residues. CDR3 sequence: CASSQGPRDGQNIQYF. The CDR3 coding sequence is TGTGCCAGCAGCCAAGGGCCCCGGGACGGTCAAAACATTCAGTACTTC.